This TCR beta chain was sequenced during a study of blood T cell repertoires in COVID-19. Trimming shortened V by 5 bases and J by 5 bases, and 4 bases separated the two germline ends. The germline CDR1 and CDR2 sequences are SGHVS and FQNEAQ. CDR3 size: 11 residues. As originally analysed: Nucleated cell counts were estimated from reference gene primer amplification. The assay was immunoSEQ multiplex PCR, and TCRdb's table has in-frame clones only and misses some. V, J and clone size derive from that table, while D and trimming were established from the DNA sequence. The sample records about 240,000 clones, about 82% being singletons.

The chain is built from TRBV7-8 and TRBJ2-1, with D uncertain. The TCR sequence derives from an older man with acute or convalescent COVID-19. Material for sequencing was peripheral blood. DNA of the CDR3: TGTGCCAGCAGCCCTGACAATGAGCAGTTCTTC. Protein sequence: CASSPDNEQFF.